This T cell receptor (beta chain) was captured by sequencing in a study of T cells after yellow fever vaccination. Across the whole study: Preparation of the low-cell-number fractions used SMART-Seq v4 Ultra Low Input. Overall study results and limits: Peaking faster, on day 5 versus 15, the secondary response was nonetheless weaker.

This clonotype was picked up a small number of times. The antigen is unknown. This CDR3 has 12 residues. Trimming removed 7 bases from V and 10 bases from J, with 15 bases in between. Germline CDR1 and CDR2: SGDLS and YYNGEE. One entry per CDR3 protein, called by TCRdb with MiXCR from the 5' RACE reads. The table shows around 67,000 distinct CDR3 sequences, with approximately 7.7% occurring only once. This chain links TRBV9 with TRBJ2-1; D ambiguous. The sequencing used CD8+ T cells sorted from PBMCs, collected about 5 days after the first yellow fever vaccination. The source is a young man who received the YFV17D yellow fever vaccine. The CDR3 DNA reads TGTGCCAGCTCCCCCCCGGCCGTGGAGCAGTTCTTC. It encodes CASSPPAVEQFF.